This TCR beta chain was documented in a study of T cell repertoires in cytomegalovirus infection. Across the whole study: Both recently identified HLA-C-restricted and well-studied HLA-B-restricted CMV epitopes were used in the study. Matching HLA type and CMV infection were both indicated by public TCR beta signatures.

TCRdb independently ran MiXCR on the reads; one entry per CDR3 protein. The sample shows roughly 500,000 distinct CDR3 sequences, 30% to 40% of them seen only once. This CDR3 is built from 17 residues. The ends lost 4 bases at V and 3 bases at J; junction bases unmatched: 7. Germline loops: CDR1 SGHVS, CDR2 FQNEAQ. This clonotype was counted between two and nine times. Its antigen is undetermined. The sequence came from a human donor in good health (CMV status not recorded). Some clones in this sample may be carry-over from other donors' samples. Sequences were derived from cultured PBMCs, sampled from culture after CMV antigen stimulation. This sequence joins TRBV7-8 and TRBJ2-5; 14 bases match TRBD2. The CDR3 loop is CASSSGLAGVTKETQYF. The CDR3, as DNA: TGTGCCAGCAGCTCGGGACTAGCGGGAGTAACAAAAGAGACCCAGTACTTC.